The rows below give T cell receptor beta chains drawn from one sample of a study of shared clonotypes between healthy human individuals. Sequenced by immunoSEQ multiplex PCR; TCRdb stores in-frame clones only, minus some. The sample lists over 2 million clones; around 95% were seen once. Sequencing input: naive CD4+ T cells sorted from blood. All receptors derive from a man between 18 and 35 years old in good health. CDR3s include the opening cysteine and the closing phenylalanine or tryptophan. A D gene is named only where the DNA matches it firmly. Clone size is given for some rows only: seen once, a few or many times, or a class if the clone is expanded.

j_call clone_size d_call v_call cdr3_nt cdr3_aa
TRBJ2-4 - - TRBV28 TGTGCCAGCAGCCCCGGACGGGAAAACATTCAGTACTTC CASSPGRENIQYF
TRBJ1-1 - TRBD1 TRBV27 TGTGCCAGCAGCCCGGACAGGGCTTGGGCTGAAGCTTTCTTT CASSPDRAWAEAFF
TRBJ1-5 - - TRBV28 TGTGCCAGCAGTCTGTCAGGGGTGTATAGCAATCAGCCCCAGCATTTT CASSLSGVYSNQPQHF
TRBJ1-2 - - TRBV2 TGTGCCAGCAGTGAAGGTGGGGGGCATGGCTATGGCTACACCTTC CASSEGGGHGYGYTF
TRBJ2-7 - TRBD1 TRBV5-1 TGCGCCAGCAGCTTGGACCCGGGACAGGGGACCTACGAGCAGTACTTC CASSLDPGQGTYEQYF
TRBJ1-1 - - TRBV10-3 TGTGCCACCCTCCCAGGCCAGGGCACTGAAGCTTTCTTT CATLPGQGTEAFF
TRBJ1-4 - - TRBV18 TGTGCCAGCTCCCCCGGCAGACCTAATGAAAAACTGTTTTTT CASSPGRPNEKLFF
TRBJ2-3 once - TRBV7-3 TGTGCCAGCAGCGCTACAGGGAGCACAGATACGCAGTATTTT CASSATGSTDTQYF
TRBJ2-7 - - TRBV10-3 TGTGCCATCAGTGACCAAACGGACCCCAGGAGGGAGCAGTACTTC CAISDQTDPRREQYF
TRBJ1-5 - - TRBV11-2 TGTGCCAGCAGCTTAGATCACGTCGGTCAGCCCCAGCATTTT CASSLDHVGQPQHF
TRBJ2-7 - TRBD2 TRBV6-1 TGTGCCAGCAGATCTAGCGGGGCCTACGAGCAGTACTTC CASRSSGAYEQYF
TRBJ1-5 - - TRBV6-1 TGTGCCAGCAAAGTTCTAGTTCAGGGTAATCAGCCCCAGCATTTT CASKVLVQGNQPQHF
TRBJ1-6 - TRBD1 TRBV18 TGTGCCAGCTCACCACAGGGACAGGGTTCACCCCTCCACTTT CASSPQGQGSPLHF
TRBJ2-2 - - TRBV6-6 TGTGCTACCTATATCGGACCGACGAACACCGGGGAGCTGTTTTTT CATYIGPTNTGELFF
TRBJ1-2 few - TRBV6-6 TGTGCCAGCACCAAGGGGGGAGTTGGCTACACCTTC CASTKGGVGYTF
TRBJ2-7 - - TRBV15 TGTGCCACCAGCAGAGGAGGGGTCGGCTACGAGCAGTACTTC CATSRGGVGYEQYF
TRBJ1-2 - TRBD1 TRBV19 TGTGCCAGTAGCCCCACGGGGGCCACAGGGGACTATGGCTACACCTTC CASSPTGATGDYGYTF
TRBJ2-3 - - TRBV9 TGTGCCAGCAGCGTAGGGGGTTTAGGCACAGATACGCAGTATTTT CASSVGGLGTDTQYF
TRBJ2-7 - TRBD1 TRBV29-1 TGCAGCGTTGAAGTAGGACAGGCCCCCTACGAGCAGTACTTC CSVEVGQAPYEQYF
TRBJ2-3 - - TRBV5-1 TGCGCCAGCATTCGGGGGCCCACGACCACAGATACGCAGTATTTT CASIRGPTTTDTQYF
TRBJ1-2 - TRBD1 TRBV6-5 TGTGCCAGCAGTCCGAGGACAGGGGGCGCGGGCTACACCTTC CASSPRTGGAGYTF
TRBJ2-2 few - TRBV10-1 TGCGCCAGCAGTGAGGGGGCCCCGAACACCGGGGAGCTGTTTTTT CASSEGAPNTGELFF
TRBJ2-1 - - TRBV10-3 TGTGCCATCAGCTCCAACCCGATGGGCAATGAGCAGTTCTTC CAISSNPMGNEQFF
TRBJ2-6 - - TRBV18 TGTGCCAGCTCACCCGATTGGGTGGGAAACTCTGGGGCCAACGTCCTGACTTTC CASSPDWVGNSGANVLTF
TRBJ1-4 - - TRBV5-6 TGTGCCAGCAGCTTGAGTGCAGGGGTAGGAGAAAAACTGTTTTTT CASSLSAGVGEKLFF
TRBJ2-1 - TRBD2 TRBV6-5 TGTGCCAGCAGTTCCTCCGGACTAGGGGTGAATGAGCAGTTCTTC CASSSSGLGVNEQFF
TRBJ2-2 - - TRBV6-5 TGTGCCACCAAACGGGGGAACACCGGGGAGCTGTTTTTT CATKRGNTGELFF
TRBJ1-4 - - TRBV2 TGTGCCAGCAGTGCAGGGGTCGGTGAAAAACTGTTTTTT CASSAGVGEKLFF
TRBJ1-1 - - TRBV10-3 TGTGCCACCGGACAGATGAACACTGAAGCTTTCTTT CATGQMNTEAFF
TRBJ1-1 once TRBD1 TRBV5-1 TGCGCCAGCGGACAGGGGGCCAACACTGAAGCTTTCTTT CASGQGANTEAFF
TRBJ1-2 - - TRBV6-5 TGTGCCAGCAGGTGGCAGGGAAATGGCTACACCTTC CASRWQGNGYTF
TRBJ2-2 - - TRBV10-3 TGTGCCATCCCCGCCTCGGCCTCGAACACCGGGGAGCTGTTTTTT CAIPASASNTGELFF
TRBJ2-5 - TRBD1 TRBV5-1 TGCGCCAGCAGCCTTTCGGATTCGACAGGGGTCATAGAGACCCAGTACTTC CASSLSDSTGVIETQYF
TRBJ2-1 - - TRBV14 TGTGCCAGCAGTCTCAGGTTTTCGATCTACAATGAGCAGTTCTTC CASSLRFSIYNEQFF
TRBJ1-1 - TRBD1 TRBV28 TGTGCCAGCAGCATCCGGGACAGAGAAGCTTTCTTT CASSIRDREAFF
TRBJ2-2 - - TRBV19 TGTGCCAGTAGCTTAGACAGGAACACCGGGGAGCTGTTTTTT CASSLDRNTGELFF
TRBJ1-2 - TRBD1 TRBV10-3 TGTGCCATCAGTAAAACCGGGACAGGGTCTACAGGAGGCTATGGCTACACCTTC CAISKTGTGSTGGYGYTF
TRBJ1-1 - - TRBV30 TGTGCCTGGAGTGCGGGAGGGGCGGTAGTAGCTTTCTTT CAWSAGGAVVAFF
TRBJ1-1 - - TRBV7-2 TGTGCCAGCAGCTTAGGAGCGAACACTGAAGCTTTCTTT CASSLGANTEAFF
TRBJ1-1 - TRBD1 TRBV2 TGTGCCAGCAGTGAAGCTTGGGACAGGGCGAACACTGAAGCTTTCTTT CASSEAWDRANTEAFF
TRBJ2-3 - TRBD2 TRBV4-3 TGCGCCAGCAGCCGAGAGGTGGGACTAGCGGGAGTAATCCGTGCAGATACGCAGTATTTT CASSREVGLAGVIRADTQYF
TRBJ1-4 - TRBD1 TRBV19 TGTGCCAGTAGTAGCGGACAGGGGTTCGGTAATGAAAAACTGTTTTTT CASSSGQGFGNEKLFF
TRBJ2-3 - - TRBV7-2 TGTGCCAGCAGCGTCCTTCGGCGGGGGCGGAGAGATACGCAGTATTTT CASSVLRRGRRDTQYF